Below, one T cell receptor (beta chain) is given with its context. Its specificity is not known. The sample is drawn from a study of identifying expanded T cells in peripheral blood. General observations from the study: About 1.2 clones differed between technical replicates, versus about 15 and 19 over time.

No infections or other immune events were documented during collection. Sequencing used immunoSEQ multiplex PCR; TCRdb keeps in-frame clones, though not all of them. The sample has about 94,000 clones; around 90% are singletons. Germline CDR1 is LGHNA and CDR2 is YSLEER. The CDR3 runs to 17 residues. The trim removed 0 bases at V and 1 base at J, leaving 6 bases unmatched. The chain employs TRBV4-3 and TRBJ2-1; TRBD1 agrees at 7 bases. The sequenced material came from blood. The sequence came from a person aged 18 to 75 in good health. The CDR3 protein is CASSQEVRGLSYNEQFF. Written as DNA, the CDR3 is TGCGCCAGCAGCCAAGAGGTCAGGGGGTTGTCCTACAATGAGCAGTTCTTC.